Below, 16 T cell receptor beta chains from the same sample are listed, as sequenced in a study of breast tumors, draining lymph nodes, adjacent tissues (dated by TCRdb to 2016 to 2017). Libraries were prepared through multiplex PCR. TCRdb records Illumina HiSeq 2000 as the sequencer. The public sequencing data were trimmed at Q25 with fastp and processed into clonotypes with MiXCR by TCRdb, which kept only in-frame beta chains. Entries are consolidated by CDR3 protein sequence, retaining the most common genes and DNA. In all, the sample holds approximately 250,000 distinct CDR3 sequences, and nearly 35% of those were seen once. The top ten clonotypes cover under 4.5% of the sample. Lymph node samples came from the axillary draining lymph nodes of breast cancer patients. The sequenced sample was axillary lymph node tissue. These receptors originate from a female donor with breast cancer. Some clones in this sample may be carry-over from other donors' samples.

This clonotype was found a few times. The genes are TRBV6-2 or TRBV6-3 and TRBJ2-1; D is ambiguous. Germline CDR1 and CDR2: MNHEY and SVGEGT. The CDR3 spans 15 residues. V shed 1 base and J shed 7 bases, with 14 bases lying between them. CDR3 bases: TGTGCCAGCAGTTACTTAGGACGCAGGCGGAATGAGCAGTTCTTC. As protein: CASSYLGRRRNEQFF.

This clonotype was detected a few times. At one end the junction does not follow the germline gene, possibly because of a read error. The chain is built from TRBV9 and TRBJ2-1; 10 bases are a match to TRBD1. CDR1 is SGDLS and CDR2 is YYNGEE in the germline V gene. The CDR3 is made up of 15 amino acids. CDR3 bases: TGTGCCAGCAGCGCCGAGGGACAGGGGTACAATGAGCCGTTCTTC. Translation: CASSAEGQGYNEPFF.

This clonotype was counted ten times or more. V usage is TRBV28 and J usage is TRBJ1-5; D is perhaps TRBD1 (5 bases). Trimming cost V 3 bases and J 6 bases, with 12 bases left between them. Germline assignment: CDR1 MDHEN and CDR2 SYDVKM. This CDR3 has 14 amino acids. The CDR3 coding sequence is TGTGCCAGCAGTTTGGAGGGGTGGTTTCAGCCCCAGCATTTT. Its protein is CASSLEGWFQPQHF. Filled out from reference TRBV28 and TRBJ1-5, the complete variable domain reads DVKVTQSSRYLVKRTGEKVFLECVQDMDHENMFWYRQDPGLGLRLIYFSYDVKMKEKGDIPEGYSVSREKKERFSLILESASTNQTSMYLCASSLEGWFQPQHFGDGTRLSIL.

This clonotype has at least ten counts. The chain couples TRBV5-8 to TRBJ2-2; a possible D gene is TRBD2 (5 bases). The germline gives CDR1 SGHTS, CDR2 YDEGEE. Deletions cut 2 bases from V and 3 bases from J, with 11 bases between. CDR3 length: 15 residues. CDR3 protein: CASSLQGLYTGELFF. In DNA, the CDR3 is TGTGCCAGCAGCTTACAAGGACTCTACACCGGGGAGCTGTTTTTT.

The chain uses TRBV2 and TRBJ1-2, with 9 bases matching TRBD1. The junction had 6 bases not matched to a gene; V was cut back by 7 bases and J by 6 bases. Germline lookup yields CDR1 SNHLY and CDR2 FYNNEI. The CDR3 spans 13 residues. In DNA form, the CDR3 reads TGTGCCAGCACCCCGGACAGGGGCGATGGCTACACCTTC. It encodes CASTPDRGDGYTF. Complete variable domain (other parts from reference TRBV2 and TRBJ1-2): EPEVTQTPSHQVTQMGQEVILRCVPISNHLYFYWYRQILGQKVEFLVSFYNNEISEKSEIFDDQFSVERPDGSNFTLKIRSTKLEDSAMYFCASTPDRGDGYTFGSGTRLTVV.

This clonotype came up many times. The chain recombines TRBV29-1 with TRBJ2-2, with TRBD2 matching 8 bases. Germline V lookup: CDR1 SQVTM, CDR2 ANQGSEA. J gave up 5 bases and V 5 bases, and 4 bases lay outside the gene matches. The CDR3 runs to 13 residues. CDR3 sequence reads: CSVPAGETGELFF. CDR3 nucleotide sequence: TGCAGCGTTCCAGCGGGGGAAACCGGGGAGCTGTTTTTT.

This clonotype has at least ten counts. The CDR3 DNA is TGCAGTGCTAGACCCGGACTAGCGGGGACGACCTACGAGCAGTACTTC. Its protein is CSARPGLAGTTYEQYF. The V call is TRBV20-1, the J call TRBJ2-7, with 12 positions matching TRBD2. V gave up 2 bases and J gave up 2 bases; unmatched junction bases: 7. Germline V CDR1 and CDR2: DFQATT, SNEGSKA (reference sequence). The CDR3 sequence is 16 residues long.

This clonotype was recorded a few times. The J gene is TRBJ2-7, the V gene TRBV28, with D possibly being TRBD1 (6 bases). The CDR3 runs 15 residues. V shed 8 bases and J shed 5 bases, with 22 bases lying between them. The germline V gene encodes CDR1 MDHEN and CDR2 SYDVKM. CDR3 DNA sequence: TGTGCCAGCTCACTTGGAACAGGGTTATTTAACGAGCAGTACTTC. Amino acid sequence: CASSLGTGLFNEQYF.

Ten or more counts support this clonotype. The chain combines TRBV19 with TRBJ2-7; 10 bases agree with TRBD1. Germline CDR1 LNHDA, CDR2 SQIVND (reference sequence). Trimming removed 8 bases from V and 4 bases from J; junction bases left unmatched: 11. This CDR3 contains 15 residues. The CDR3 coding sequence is TGTGCCAGTCGCCTAATCCAGGACAGGGGGTACGAGCAGTACTTC. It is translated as CASRLIQDRGYEQYF.

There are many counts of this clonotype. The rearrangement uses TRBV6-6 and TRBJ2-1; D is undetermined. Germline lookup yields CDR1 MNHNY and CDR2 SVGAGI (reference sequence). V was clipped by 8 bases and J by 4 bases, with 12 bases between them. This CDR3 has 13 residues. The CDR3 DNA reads TGTGCCAGCTCTATCTCCGGTTACAATGAGCAGTTCTTC. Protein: CASSISGYNEQFF.

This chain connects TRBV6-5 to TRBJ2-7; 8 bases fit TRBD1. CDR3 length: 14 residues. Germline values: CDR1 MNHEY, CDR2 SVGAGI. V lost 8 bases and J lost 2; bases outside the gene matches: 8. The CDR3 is CASSRRTGTYEQYF. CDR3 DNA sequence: TGTGCCAGCTCACGGAGGACAGGGACCTACGAGCAGTACTTC.

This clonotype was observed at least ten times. CDR3 residues: CASSESQGQGRDTQYF. CDR3 DNA sequence: TGTGCCAGCAGTGAATCCCAGGGACAGGGTCGAGATACGCAGTATTTT. This sequence joins TRBV2 and TRBJ2-3, with TRBD1 identical over 9 bases. This CDR3 contains 16 residues. After removal of 2 bases from V and 5 bases from J, the junction contained 8 bases not matched to a gene. In germline, CDR1 is SNHLY, CDR2 FYNNEI.

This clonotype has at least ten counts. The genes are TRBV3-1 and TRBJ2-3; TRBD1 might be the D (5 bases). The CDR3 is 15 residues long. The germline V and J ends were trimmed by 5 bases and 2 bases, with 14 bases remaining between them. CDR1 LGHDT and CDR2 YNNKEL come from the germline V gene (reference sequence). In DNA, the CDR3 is TGTGCCAGCAGCTTAAAGGGGCAGCACACAGATACGCAGTATTTT. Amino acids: CASSLKGQHTDTQYF.

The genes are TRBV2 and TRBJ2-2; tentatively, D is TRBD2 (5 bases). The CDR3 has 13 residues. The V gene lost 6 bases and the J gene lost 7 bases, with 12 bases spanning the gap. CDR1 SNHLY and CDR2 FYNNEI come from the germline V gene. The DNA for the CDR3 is TGTGCCAGCAGCCCCTTCCGGGACGGGGAGCTGTTTTTT. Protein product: CASSPFRDGELFF.

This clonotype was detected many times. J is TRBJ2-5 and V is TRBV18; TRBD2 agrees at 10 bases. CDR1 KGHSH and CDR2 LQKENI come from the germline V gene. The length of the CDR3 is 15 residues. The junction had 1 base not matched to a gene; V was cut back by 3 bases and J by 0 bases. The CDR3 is CASSPSGGYQETQYF. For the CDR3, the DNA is TGTGCCAGCTCACCTAGCGGGGGGTACCAAGAGACCCAGTACTTC.

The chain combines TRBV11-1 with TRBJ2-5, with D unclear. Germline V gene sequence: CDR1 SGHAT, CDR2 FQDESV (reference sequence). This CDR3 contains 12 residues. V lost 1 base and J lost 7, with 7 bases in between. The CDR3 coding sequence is TGTGCCAGCAGCTTAGGGCCCGGGACCCAGTACTTC. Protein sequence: CASSLGPGTQYF.